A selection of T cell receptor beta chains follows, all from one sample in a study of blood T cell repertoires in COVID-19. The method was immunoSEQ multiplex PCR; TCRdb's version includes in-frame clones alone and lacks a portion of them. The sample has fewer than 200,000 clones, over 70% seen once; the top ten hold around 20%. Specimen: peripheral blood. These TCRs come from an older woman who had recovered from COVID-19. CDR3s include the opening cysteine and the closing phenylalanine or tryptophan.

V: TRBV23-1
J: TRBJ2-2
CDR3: CASSQDRGYTGELFF

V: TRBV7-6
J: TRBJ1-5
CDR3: CASSPGGQSNQPQHF

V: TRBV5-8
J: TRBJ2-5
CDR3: CASSPTWGLEGETQYF

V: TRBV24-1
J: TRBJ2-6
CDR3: CATSDPTGGSSGANVLTF

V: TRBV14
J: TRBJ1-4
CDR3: CASSHTRGIRGKLFF

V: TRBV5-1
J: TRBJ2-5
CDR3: CASSATTGAQETQYF

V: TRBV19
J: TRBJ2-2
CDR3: CASSILGAADTGELFF

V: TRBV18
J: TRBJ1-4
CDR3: CASSLLPGQGSNEKLFF

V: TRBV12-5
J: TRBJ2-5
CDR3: CASGPGTSDSQYF

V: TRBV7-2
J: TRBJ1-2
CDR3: CASSSPGQARNGYTF

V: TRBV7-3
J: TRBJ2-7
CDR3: CASSPTAGVVEQYF

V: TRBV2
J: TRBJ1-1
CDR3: CASTPSAEAFF

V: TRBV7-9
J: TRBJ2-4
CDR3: CASSLPPQVSLAKNIQYF

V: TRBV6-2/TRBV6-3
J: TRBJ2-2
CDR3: CASSYGGYGPNTGELFF

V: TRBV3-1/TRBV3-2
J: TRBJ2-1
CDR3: CASSQAGSGQFF

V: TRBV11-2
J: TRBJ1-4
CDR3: CASARGEKLFF

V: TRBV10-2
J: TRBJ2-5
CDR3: CASSGAGPQETQYF

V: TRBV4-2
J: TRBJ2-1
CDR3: CASSQEGLARKQFF

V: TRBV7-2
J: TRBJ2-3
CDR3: CASSAVAGGDRDTQYF

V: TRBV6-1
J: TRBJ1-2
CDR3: CASSEWTPKSYTF

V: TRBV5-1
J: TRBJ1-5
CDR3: CASSPGQGWSDQPQHF

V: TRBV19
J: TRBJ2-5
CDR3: CASRQGPETQYF

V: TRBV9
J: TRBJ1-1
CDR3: CASSVAGQGHTEAFF

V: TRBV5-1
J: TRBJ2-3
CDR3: CASSPPLAPGTDTQYF

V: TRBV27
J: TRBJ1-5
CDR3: CASSPRGSLIQHF

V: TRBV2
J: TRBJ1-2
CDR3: CASSGDRGDGYTF

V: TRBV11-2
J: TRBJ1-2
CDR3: CASGLRGGNYGYTF

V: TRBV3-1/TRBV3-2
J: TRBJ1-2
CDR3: CASSFTGGDAYGYTF

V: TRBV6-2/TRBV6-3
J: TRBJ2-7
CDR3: CASSYRTGNWGEQYF

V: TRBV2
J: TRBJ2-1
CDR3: CASRGDGAAVGEQFF

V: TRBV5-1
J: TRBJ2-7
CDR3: CASSLVGGAGGEQYF

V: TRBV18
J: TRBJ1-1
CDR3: CASSTTITGTGGTEAFF

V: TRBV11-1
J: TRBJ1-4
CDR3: CASSSSTGEKLFF